This is a list of T cell receptor beta chains from one sample in a study of vaccination effects on CD4 cells after COVID-19. Assay: immunoSEQ multiplex PCR; the TCRdb copy retains only in-frame clones and omits some. Here the sample spans 30,000 to 35,000 clones, approximately 72% being singletons. Antigens of these TCRs are unknown. Sequences were derived from CD4+ T cells from PBMCs cultured without peptide, sampled after COVID-19 vaccination. The receptors originated from a human donor who had a prior SARS-CoV-2 infection. The CDR3 runs from the conserved cysteine through the conserved F or W. D genes are given only for firm matches. Not every row has a clone size; where given, it reads once, few, many or a size class.

V	J	size	D	DNA	CDR3
TRBV3-1/TRBV3-2	TRBJ2-7	.	.	TGTGCCAGCAGCCACTGGAGGGCCACGGCCGAGCAGTACTTC	CASSHWRATAEQYF
TRBV11-3	TRBJ2-1	.	TRBD2	TGTGCCAGCAGCTTCGCGGGGGCCTACAATGAGCAGTTCTTC	CASSFAGAYNEQFF
TRBV6-1	TRBJ2-4	.	.	TGTGCCAGCAGTGACCCCCAGATCCGGGTTTTGTACTTC	CASSDPQIRVLYF
TRBV2	TRBJ1-5	.	TRBD1	TGTGCCAGCGGAGAGCCCGACAGGGACAAACAGCCCCAGCATTTT	CASGEPDRDKQPQHF
TRBV5-1	TRBJ2-2	.	.	TGCGCCAGCAGCTTGATGGGGAACACCGGGGAGCTGTTTTTT	CASSLMGNTGELFF
TRBV12-5	TRBJ1-6	.	.	TGTGCTAGTGGTTTGGACCAACAGGGCTTCGATTCACCCCTCCACTTT	CASGLDQQGFDSPLHF
TRBV19	TRBJ1-2	.	TRBD1	TGTGCCAGTAGTAGACAGGGTACGAATGGCTACACCTTC	CASSRQGTNGYTF
TRBV5-1	TRBJ2-5	.	.	TGCGCCAGCAGCTTGAGCCCCGCCAGGGGATTACAAGAGACCCAGTACTTC	CASSLSPARGLQETQYF
TRBV3-1/TRBV3-2	TRBJ2-7	.	.	TGTGCCAGCAGCCAATTCAACTCCTACGAGCAGTACTTC	CASSQFNSYEQYF
TRBV18	TRBJ2-3	few	.	TGTGCCAGCTCACCAATGGCAGTCACCGTACGAGATACGCAGTATTTT	CASSPMAVTVRDTQYF
TRBV5-4	TRBJ1-6	.	.	TGTGCCAGCAGCTTGGACCCCCCCGGTAATTCACCCCTCCACTTT	CASSLDPPGNSPLHF
TRBV2	TRBJ2-5	.	TRBD2	TGTGCCAGCAGTGAAAGACCGGGACTAGGAGAGACCCAGTACTTC	CASSERPGLGETQYF
TRBV7-6	TRBJ2-1	few	TRBD2	TGTGCCAGCAGCTTGGGGAGGGCCACCTACAATGAGCAGTTCTTC	CASSLGRATYNEQFF
TRBV18	TRBJ1-1	.	.	TGTGCCAGCTTAATCACAGGAGGCGGCACTGAAGCTTTCTTT	CASLITGGGTEAFF
TRBV5-1	TRBJ2-5	.	.	TGCGCCAGCAGCTTGGCTTTAGGGTACCAAGAGACCCAGTACTTC	CASSLALGYQETQYF
TRBV2	TRBJ1-2	.	.	TGTGCCAGCACCAATGACAGGCCTTCGGGCTACACCTTC	CASTNDRPSGYTF
TRBV7-9	TRBJ2-5	.	.	TGTGCCAGCAGCCAACCCACTGTTGGGTTGGGGTCCCAGTACTTC	CASSQPTVGLGSQYF
TRBV30	TRBJ2-2	.	TRBD2	TGTGCCTGGAGTGTACAACGGGGGGGCCGGGGCGCCGGGGAGCTGTTTTTT	CAWSVQRGGRGAGELFF
TRBV5-8	TRBJ2-7	.	.	TGTGCCAGCAGCTCCCGGACATCGCGGTCCTACGAGCAGTACTTC	CASSSRTSRSYEQYF
TRBV6-5	TRBJ1-1	.	TRBD1	TGTGCCAGCAGTTCGGGGACAGACATGAACACTGAAGCTTTCTTT	CASSSGTDMNTEAFF
TRBV10-3	TRBJ2-1	few	.	TGTGCCATCGGCGGGGTCCAATCCAGCTACAATGAGCAGTTCTTC	CAIGGVQSSYNEQFF
TRBV7-2	TRBJ1-1	.	.	TGTGCCAGCAGCCGCGTTCTTCAGAACACTGAAGCTTTCTTT	CASSRVLQNTEAFF
TRBV11-3	TRBJ2-5	.	TRBD1	TGTGCCAGCAGCCAGGGGGCAGGGACGGAGACCCAGTACTTC	CASSQGAGTETQYF
TRBV11-3	TRBJ2-7	.	.	TGTGCCAGCAGCTTACCCGACAGCTACGAGCAGTACTTC	CASSLPDSYEQYF
TRBV19	TRBJ2-2	.	.	TGTGCCAGTAGTCCAGTGGGACTCCGAGCCGGGGAGCTGTTTTTT	CASSPVGLRAGELFF
TRBV5-1	TRBJ1-2	.	.	TGCGCCAGCAGCTCCCAGGGCCCGGAGGGTGGCTACACCTTC	CASSSQGPEGGYTF
TRBV9	TRBJ2-2	.	TRBD2	TGTGCCAGCAGCCCATCTACTAGCGGGGGGGCCTCCGGGGAGCTGTTTTTT	CASSPSTSGGASGELFF
TRBV5-1	TRBJ1-2	.	.	TGCGCCAGCAGACGGACAATAAACTATGGCTACACCTTC	CASRRTINYGYTF
TRBV2	TRBJ2-7	.	.	TGTGCCAGTTCCGGGCCTCGTAGGGGGGAATACGAGCAGTACTTC	CASSGPRRGEYEQYF
TRBV2	TRBJ1-6	.	TRBD1	TGTGCCGCCCAGGGGGATGTAGGTTCACCCCTCCACTTT	CAAQGDVGSPLHF
TRBV30	TRBJ2-7	.	.	TGTGCCTGGAGCCCCCTAGGGGGGGACAGCTCCTACGAGCAGTACTTC	CAWSPLGGDSSYEQYF
TRBV15	TRBJ1-2	.	.	TGTGCCACCAGCAGAGTAGGAGCTGGGACTCGGTCTAACTATGGCTACACCTTC	CATSRVGAGTRSNYGYTF
TRBV6-1	TRBJ2-6	.	.	TGTGCCAGCAGTGAAATAACTTTCTCTGGGGCCAACGTCCTGACTTTC	CASSEITFSGANVLTF
TRBV6-5	TRBJ1-1	.	TRBD1	TGTGCCAGCACCAATAGAGACAGGGGATGGGCTTTCTTT	CASTNRDRGWAFF
TRBV3-1/TRBV3-2	TRBJ2-1	once	TRBD1	TGTGCCAGCAGCAGGACAGGTTCCTACAATGAGCAGTTCTTC	CASSRTGSYNEQFF
TRBV14	TRBJ1-1	.	TRBD1	TGTGCCAGCAGCCCACACAGGGGGCAAGCTTTCTTT	CASSPHRGQAFF
TRBV21-1	TRBJ2-3	.	.	TGTGCCAGTGGAACAGAACCGGAGGGTACGCAGTATTTT	CASGTEPEGTQYF
TRBV18	TRBJ2-3	.	.	TGTGCCAGCTCACCTCGACTAGAGGTGAAGTATTTT	CASSPRLEVKYF
TRBV18	TRBJ2-7	.	.	TGTGCCAGCTCACGCCGGGACACTCCTCGGAGAGAGGAGCAGTACTTC	CASSRRDTPRREEQYF
TRBV5-1	TRBJ2-7	few	.	TGCGCCAGCAGCCCACTAACCAGGAGCTACGAGCAGTACTTC	CASSPLTRSYEQYF
TRBV4-1	TRBJ2-3	.	.	TGCGCCAGCAGCCGGGGTTGGGGTACCACAGATACGCAGTATTTT	CASSRGWGTTDTQYF
TRBV11-3	TRBJ1-1	.	.	TGTGCCAGCAGCCCCTCCGGGGTTTGGGCTTTCTTT	CASSPSGVWAFF
TRBV15	TRBJ2-3	.	.	TGTGCCACCAGCAGAGATAGAACGGCGTTTAGCACAGATACGCAGTATTTT	CATSRDRTAFSTDTQYF
TRBV19	TRBJ2-7	.	TRBD1	TGTGCCAGTAGTGAAATTACAGGGGGCTACGAGCAGTACTTC	CASSEITGGYEQYF
TRBV9	TRBJ2-2	.	TRBD2	TGTGCCAGCAGCGTAGATCTGGGACTAGCGGGAGGTGGCGGGGAGCTGTTTTTT	CASSVDLGLAGGGGELFF
TRBV4-3	TRBJ2-6	.	TRBD2	TGCGCCAGCAGCCAAGGACTAGCGGGTAACTCTGGGGCCAACGTCCTGACTTTC	CASSQGLAGNSGANVLTF